The 22 T cell receptor beta chains reported below all come from one sample, sequenced in a study of a mutant IDH1 vaccine in newly diagnosed glioma. The time point here: week 47, end of study. One vaccine dose held 300 ug of mutant IDH1 20-mer peptide and came with topical imiquimod. Only in-frame clones appear in the TCRdb table, and some are missing; sequencing was by immunoSEQ multiplex PCR. Seen here are about 31,000 clones, approximately 92% observed once, and the top ten hold about 5.5%. For these receptors, no antigen is known. The source material was PBMCs, sampled from a glioma patient whose treatment included an IDH1 peptide vaccine. The receptors shown here come from a woman aged 40 to 49 with glioma.

The rearrangement links TRBV4-2 to TRBJ2-7; 14 bases agree with TRBD2. Germline V CDR1 and CDR2: LGHNA, YNFKEQ. Trimming cost V 0 bases and J 8 bases; bases outside gene matches: 15. The CDR3 spans 19 residues. For the CDR3, the DNA is TGTGCCAGCAGCCAAGATCCCTCCGGACTAGCGGGAGGCCCTTGGCAGCAGTACTTC. It encodes CASSQDPSGLAGGPWQQYF.

The rearrangement links TRBV27 to TRBJ1-1; D is ambiguous. Trimming took off 2 bases at V and 0 bases at J, with 7 bases between the two ends. There are 14 residues in the CDR3. Germline CDR1 and CDR2: MNHEY and SMNVEV (reference sequence). As DNA, the CDR3 is TGTGCCAGCAGTTTAAGCTATATGAACACTGAAGCTTTCTTT. It yields the protein CASSLSYMNTEAFF.

The chain has TRBV9 and TRBJ2-3, with D hard to call. V dropped 4 bases and J dropped 5 bases, with 5 bases sitting between them. The CDR3 runs to 11 residues. Germline lookup yields CDR1 SGDLS and CDR2 YYNGEE. CDR3 coding DNA: TGTGCCAGCAGCTACGGAGATACGCAGTATTTT. Translated: CASSYGDTQYF.

This clone was observed once. V is TRBV5-8 and J is TRBJ2-5; perhaps TRBD1 as D (6 bases). The CDR3 runs 14 residues. The V gene's germline CDR1 is SGHTS and CDR2 YDEGEE. The germline V and J ends were trimmed by 4 bases and 2 bases, with 12 bases remaining between them. DNA for the CDR3: TGTGCCAGCAGCCATGGACAGCCTCAAGAGACCCAGTACTTC. Its translation is CASSHGQPQETQYF.

This clone was observed a single time. This chain joins TRBV6-5 and TRBJ1-1, with 8 bases lining up with TRBD1. This CDR3 has 15 amino acids. Losses at the gene ends were 0 bases for V and 3 bases for J; bases not matched to a gene: 3. Germline lookup yields CDR1 MNHEY and CDR2 SVGAGI. The CDR3 DNA reads as TGTGCCAGCAGTTACTCGAACAGGGGGGACACTGAAGCTTTCTTT. This codes for CASSYSNRGDTEAFF.

The chain carries TRBV19 and TRBJ2-5, with D tentatively TRBD1 or TRBD2 (6 bases each). CDR1 LNHDA and CDR2 SQIVND come from the germline V gene (reference sequence). V was cut by 4 bases and J by 2 bases, with 14 bases left in between. This CDR3 region has 15 residues. CDR3 in DNA: TGTGCCAGTAGTACCCGGGGGACACAGCAAGAGACCCAGTACTTC. This translates into CASSTRGTQQETQYF.

The rearrangement joins TRBV4-1 to TRBJ2-2; D possibly uses TRBD1 or TRBD2 (5 bases each). V lost 8 bases to trimming and J lost 3 bases, with 16 bases between them. This CDR3 is built from 15 residues. Germline CDR1 is MGHRA and CDR2 is YSYEKL. As DNA, the CDR3 is TGCGCCAGCGCGCGAGGGGCTTTGGACACCGGGGAGCTGTTTTTT. It is translated as CASARGALDTGELFF.

This chain uses TRBV28 with TRBJ2-7; no firm D call. The CDR3 is made up of 14 amino acids. Germline V lookup: CDR1 MDHEN, CDR2 SYDVKM. Trimming left V 4 bases short and J 2 bases short, with 12 bases between. CDR3 DNA sequence: TGTGCCAGCAGTTCCGTCCCCCTCCCCTACGAGCAGTACTTC. This codes for CASSSVPLPYEQYF.

This clone turned up a few times. The V call is TRBV25-1, the J call TRBJ2-2; TRBD2 matches at 7 bases. Germline V gives CDR1 MGHDK, CDR2 SYGVNS. Unmatched junction bases numbered 3, after V lost 5 bases and J lost 3 bases. This CDR3 is built from 14 residues. CDR3 nucleotide sequence: TGTGCCAGCAGTCGGGGGGAGGACACCGGGGAGCTGTTTTTT. Amino acids: CASSRGEDTGELFF. Full variable domain (remainder filled in from reference TRBV25-1 and TRBJ2-2): EADIYQTPRYLVIGTGKKITLECSQTMGHDKMYWYQQDPGMELHLIHYSYGVNSTEKGDLSSESTVSRIRTEHFPLTLESARPSHTSQYLCASSRGEDTGELFFGEGSRLTVL.

The chain carries TRBV6-6 and TRBJ1-1; 7 bases are shared with TRBD1. The CDR3 loop spans 13 amino acids. Germline V gene lookup returns CDR1 MNHNY and CDR2 SVGAGI (reference sequence). V dropped 5 bases and J dropped 11; count of bases not matched to a gene: 11. CDR3 bases: TGTGCCAGCAGTGCCCGGGACAGCCAACCCGCTTTCTTT. It encodes CASSARDSQPAFF.

This rearrangement joins TRBV5-1 to TRBJ1-1; the D gene is possibly TRBD1 (6 bases). The length of the CDR3 is 15 residues. V was trimmed by 4 bases and J by 4 bases, leaving 17 bases between them. CDR1 and CDR2 from the germline V gene are SGHRS and YFSETQ. The CDR3: CASSGGRRGTTEAFF. The CDR3 nucleotides read TGCGCCAGCAGCGGGGGGCGCAGGGGAACCACTGAAGCTTTCTTT.

The chain links TRBV5-1 to TRBJ2-7, with 10 positions matching TRBD1. J lost 2 bases, V lost 1 base, and 3 bases had no gene match. The CDR3 loop spans 15 amino acids. Germline V gives CDR1 SGHRS, CDR2 YFSETQ. CDR3 in amino acids: CASSLMGQGTYEQYF. CDR3 sequence (DNA): TGCGCCAGCAGCTTGATGGGACAGGGGACCTACGAGCAGTACTTC.

The V and J genes are TRBV6-6 and TRBJ1-1; D call uncertain. V dropped 6 bases and J dropped 1 base, with 9 bases sitting between them. The germline CDR1 and CDR2 sequences are MNHNY and SVGAGI (reference sequence). The CDR3 sequence is 13 residues long. The CDR3 region has the DNA TGTGCCAGCAGGCGTAACGGGAACACTGAAGCTTTCTTT. Translating gives CASRRNGNTEAFF.

V is TRBV19 and J is TRBJ2-5; no reliable D call. Germline V gives CDR1 LNHDA, CDR2 SQIVND (reference sequence). The germline V and J ends were trimmed by 5 bases and 3 bases, with 13 bases remaining between them. This CDR3 is built from 14 residues. The CDR3 DNA is TGTGCCAGTAGTCTCCGGGTGGAGAAAGAGACCCAGTACTTC. This encodes CASSLRVEKETQYF. Complete variable domain (other parts from reference TRBV19 and TRBJ2-5): DGGITQSPKYLFRKEGQNVTLSCEQNLNHDAMYWYRQDPGQGLRLIYYSQIVNDFQKGDIAEGYSVSREKKESFPLTVTSAQKNPTAFYLCASSLRVEKETQYFGPGTRLLVL.

V gene TRBV20-1 combines with J gene TRBJ1-4; D ambiguous. Germline lookup yields CDR1 DFQATT and CDR2 SNEGSKA (reference sequence). The CDR3 totals 11 residues. CDR3 coding DNA: TGCACTACGGGGATTAATGAAAAACTGTTTTTT. Residues: CTTGINEKLFF.

This clone came up a few times. CDR3 sequence: CASRGLAFQETQYF. CDR3 bases: TGTGCCAGCCGGGGACTAGCGTTCCAAGAGACCCAGTACTTC. The chain carries TRBV6-1 and TRBJ2-5; 10 bases are shared with TRBD2. V shed 8 bases and J 1 base; nucleotides not matched to a gene: 4. The germline CDR1 and CDR2 sequences are MNHNS and SASEGT. The CDR3 is 14 residues long.

The J gene is TRBJ1-3, the V gene TRBV28, with D hard to call. CDR3 length: 14 amino acids. The germline V gene encodes CDR1 MDHEN and CDR2 SYDVKM. Trimming removed 3 bases at V and 0 bases at J, with 6 bases between. CDR3 nucleotides: TGTGCCAGCAGTTTCCCAGCCTCTGGAAACACCATATATTTT. Amino acid sequence: CASSFPASGNTIYF.

This clone appeared a single time. The chain has TRBV5-5 and TRBJ2-3; D remains unclear. V was cut by 2 bases and J by 1 base, with 11 bases left in between. CDR3 size: 15 residues. Germline assignment: CDR1 SGHKS and CDR2 YYEKEE (reference sequence). CDR3 nucleotide sequence: TGTGCCAGCAGCTTACCCAGAGTAGGCACAGATACGCAGTATTTT. This translates into CASSLPRVGTDTQYF.

In regard to this clone: One end of the junction does not line up with germline, which may come from a read error. The chain has TRBV29-1 and TRBJ1-2; TRBD1 matches at 9 bases. Germline CDR1 and CDR2: SQVTM and ANQGSEA. The length of the CDR3 is 12 residues. The CDR3 loop is CSAETGGHGYTF. The CDR3 DNA follows: TGCAGCGCTGAAACAGGGGGCCATGGCTACACCTTC.

The chain recombines TRBV29-1 with TRBJ2-1, with TRBD2 matching over 10 bases. V shed 1 base, J shed 3 bases, and the junction held 0 bases outside the gene matches. CDR1 and CDR2 (germline): SQVTM, ANQGSEA. The CDR3 loop spans 14 amino acids. The CDR3 is CSVEGTSGYNEQFF. Written as DNA, the CDR3 is TGCAGCGTTGAAGGGACTAGCGGCTACAATGAGCAGTTCTTC.

DNA for the CDR3: TGTGCCAGCAGCATTGGGTTAAACTATGGCTACACCTTC. It codes for CASSIGLNYGYTF. The chain links TRBV6-1 to TRBJ1-2, with D unclear. The CDR3 loop spans 13 amino acids. The germline V and J ends were trimmed by 6 bases and 2 bases, with 10 bases remaining between them. The germline V gene has CDR1 MNHNS and CDR2 SASEGT.

As DNA, the CDR3 is TGTGCCAGCAGCCTTACAGGGTCGGTAGAGCAGTTCTTC. Its translation: CASSLTGSVEQFF. This sequence joins TRBV27 and TRBJ2-1; D is perhaps TRBD1 (6 bases). Germline-derived CDR1 and CDR2 are MNHEY and SMNVEV (reference sequence). CDR3 size: 13 residues. V was shortened by 6 bases and J by 10 bases, with 16 bases between the two germline ends.